This T cell receptor beta chain appears in the sequencing data of a study of OX40 agonist ivuxolimab in advanced cancers. Turning to the study itself: Partial responses were recorded for three patients, including one with hepatocellular carcinoma and two with cutaneous melanoma.

Only in-frame clones appear in the TCRdb table, and some are missing; sequencing was by immunoSEQ multiplex PCR. There are 87,000 or so clones in the sample; around 82% occur only once, and 3.5% to 4% lies in the top ten. This CDR3 has 15 amino acids. The V and J ends lost 1 base and 2 bases respectively, with 10 bases between them. CDR1 and CDR2 from the germline V gene are MNHNS and SASEGT. The source of this sequence is an adult with an advanced solid tumor such as melanoma, head and neck, liver or kidney cancer. This sequence joins TRBV6-1 and TRBJ2-3; D remains ambiguous. This specimen was CD4+ or CD8+ T cells sorted from blood, taken in a trial of the OX40 agonist ivuxolimab. CDR3 DNA: TGTGCCAGCAGTGAAGGGATGGTAACCACAGATACGCAGTATTTT. Encoded protein: CASSEGMVTTDTQYF.